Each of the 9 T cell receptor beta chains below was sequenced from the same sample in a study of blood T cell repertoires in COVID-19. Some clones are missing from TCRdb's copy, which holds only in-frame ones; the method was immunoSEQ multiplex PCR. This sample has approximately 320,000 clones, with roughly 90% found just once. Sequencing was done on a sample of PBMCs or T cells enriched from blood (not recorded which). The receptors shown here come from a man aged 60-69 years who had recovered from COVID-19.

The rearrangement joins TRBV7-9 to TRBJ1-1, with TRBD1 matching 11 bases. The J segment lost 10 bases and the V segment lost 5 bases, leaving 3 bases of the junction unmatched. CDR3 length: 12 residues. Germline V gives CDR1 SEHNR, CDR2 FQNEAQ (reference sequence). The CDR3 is CASSEGQGVAFF. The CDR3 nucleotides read TGTGCCAGCAGCGAGGGACAGGGGGTAGCTTTCTTT.

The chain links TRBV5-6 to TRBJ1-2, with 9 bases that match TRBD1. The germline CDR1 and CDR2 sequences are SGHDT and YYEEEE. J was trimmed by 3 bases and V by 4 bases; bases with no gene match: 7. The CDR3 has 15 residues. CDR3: CASSATGGPDYGYTF. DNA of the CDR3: TGTGCCAGCAGCGCTACAGGGGGCCCGGACTATGGCTACACCTTC.

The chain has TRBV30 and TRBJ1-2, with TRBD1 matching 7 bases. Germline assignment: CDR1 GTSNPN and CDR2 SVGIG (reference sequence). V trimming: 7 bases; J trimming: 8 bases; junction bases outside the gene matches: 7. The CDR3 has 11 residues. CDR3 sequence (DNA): TGTGCCTTGGAAATACAGGGGGGCTACACCTTC. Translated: CALEIQGGYTF.

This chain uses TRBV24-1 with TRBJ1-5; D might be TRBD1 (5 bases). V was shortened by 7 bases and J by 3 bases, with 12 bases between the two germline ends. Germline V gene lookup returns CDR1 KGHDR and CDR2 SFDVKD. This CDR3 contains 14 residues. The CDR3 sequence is CATSPGGVNQPQHF. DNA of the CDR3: TGTGCCACCAGCCCGGGGGGGGTCAATCAGCCCCAGCATTTT.

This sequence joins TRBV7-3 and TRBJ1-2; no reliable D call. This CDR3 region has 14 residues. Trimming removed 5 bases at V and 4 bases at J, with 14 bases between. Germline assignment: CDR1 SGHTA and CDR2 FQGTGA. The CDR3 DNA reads TGTGCCAGCAGCCTGGCCGCGGATAGCTATGGCTACACCTTC. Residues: CASSLAADSYGYTF.

The CDR3 nucleotides are TGTGCCAGCAGTGAATTGCGGTCTACCAGCATACGGGATGAGCAGTTCTTC. This gives the protein CASSELRSTSIRDEQFF. This chain uses TRBV2 with TRBJ2-1; D is unresolved. CDR3 length: 17 residues. The V end lost 2 bases, the J end lost 8 bases, and 22 bases lay between the germline ends. Germline CDR1 and CDR2: SNHLY and FYNNEI.

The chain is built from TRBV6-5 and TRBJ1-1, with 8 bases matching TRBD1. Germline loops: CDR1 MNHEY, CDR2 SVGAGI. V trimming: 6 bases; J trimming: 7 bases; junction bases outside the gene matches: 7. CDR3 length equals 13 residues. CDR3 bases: TGTGCCAGCAGACTACCCGGGACAGGTGAAGCTTTCTTT. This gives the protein CASRLPGTGEAFF.

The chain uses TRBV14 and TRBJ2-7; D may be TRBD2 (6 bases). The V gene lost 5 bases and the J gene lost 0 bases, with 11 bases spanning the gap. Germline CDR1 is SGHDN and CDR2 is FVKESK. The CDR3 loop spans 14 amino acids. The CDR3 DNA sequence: TGTGCCAGCAGCGACCCGACTAGCTCCTACGAGCAGTACTTC. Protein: CASSDPTSSYEQYF.

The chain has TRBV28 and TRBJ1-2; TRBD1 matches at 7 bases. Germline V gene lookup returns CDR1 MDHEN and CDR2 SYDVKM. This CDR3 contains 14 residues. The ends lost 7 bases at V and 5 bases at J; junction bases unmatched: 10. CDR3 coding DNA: TGTGCCAGCACTCGAGGGGGCTTAGGGTATGGCTACACCTTC. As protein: CASTRGGLGYGYTF.